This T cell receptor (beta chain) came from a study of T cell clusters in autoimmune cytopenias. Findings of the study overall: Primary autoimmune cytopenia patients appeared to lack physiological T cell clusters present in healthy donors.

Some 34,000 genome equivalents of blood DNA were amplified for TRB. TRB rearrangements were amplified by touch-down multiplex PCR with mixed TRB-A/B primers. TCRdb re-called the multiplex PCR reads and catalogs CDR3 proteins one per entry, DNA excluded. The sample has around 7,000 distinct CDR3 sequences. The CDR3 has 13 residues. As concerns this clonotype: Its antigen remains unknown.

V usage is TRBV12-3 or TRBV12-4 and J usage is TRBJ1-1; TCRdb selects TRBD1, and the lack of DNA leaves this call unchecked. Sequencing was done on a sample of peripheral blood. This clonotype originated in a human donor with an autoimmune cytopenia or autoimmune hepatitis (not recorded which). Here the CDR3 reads CASSSRGLTEAFF.